Detailed here is one T cell receptor (beta chain). Antigen: not known. This sample is part of a study of T cell responses to AZD1222 COVID-19 vaccine. Broader study findings: Just five or six AZD1222 recipients tested seropositive at baseline. Unmutated variant regions are reportedly targeted by nearly half of spike-specific TCRs. CD4 TCRs associated with vaccination spanned spike, dominating at 160-218 and 743-854. No repertoire was sampled before or during the peak T cell response, only after it.

Clones were read by immunoSEQ multiplex PCR, and TCRdb kept only the in-frame ones, dropping some. The sample contains fewer than 200,000 clones, around 90% of which appear only once. Sequenced material: peripheral blood, taken 28 days after the second dose of the MenACWY control vaccine. This receptor was taken from an adult who received the MenACWY meningococcal vaccine as a control.

DNA of the CDR3: TGTGCCAGCAGCTCCCGCAGGATGAACACTGAAGCTTTCTTT. Translating gives CASSSRRMNTEAFF. The chain uses TRBV11-3 and TRBJ1-1; D ambiguous. V dropped 4 bases and J dropped 0 bases, with 9 bases sitting between them. The CDR3 runs to 14 residues. Germline CDR1 is SGHNT and CDR2 is YENEEA.